This T cell receptor beta chain is from a study of T cell responses to AZD1222 COVID-19 vaccine. Germline assignment: CDR1 SGDLS and CDR2 YYNGEE. The CDR3 sequence is 13 residues long. V was trimmed by 0 bases and J by 4 bases, leaving 7 bases between them. With regard to this clone: The antigen remains undetermined.

Generated by immunoSEQ multiplex PCR, the TCRdb table keeps only in-frame clones and is missing some. The sample consists of about 160,000 clones, approximately 90% of them appearing once. Study conclusions and caveats: Just a handful of AZD1222 recipients tested seropositive at baseline. Without day 14 samples, only post-peak T cell repertoires were studied. Females made up more of the donors, who were largely white British, and clonal diversity may have come out too low.

The chain links TRBV9 to TRBJ1-1; D not certain. Sequencing was performed on peripheral blood, taken on day 0 of MenACWY control vaccination. This TCR was recovered from an adult in good health. CDR3 loop: CASSVDPGTEAFF. DNA of the CDR3: TGTGCCAGCAGCGTAGATCCGGGCACTGAAGCTTTCTTT.